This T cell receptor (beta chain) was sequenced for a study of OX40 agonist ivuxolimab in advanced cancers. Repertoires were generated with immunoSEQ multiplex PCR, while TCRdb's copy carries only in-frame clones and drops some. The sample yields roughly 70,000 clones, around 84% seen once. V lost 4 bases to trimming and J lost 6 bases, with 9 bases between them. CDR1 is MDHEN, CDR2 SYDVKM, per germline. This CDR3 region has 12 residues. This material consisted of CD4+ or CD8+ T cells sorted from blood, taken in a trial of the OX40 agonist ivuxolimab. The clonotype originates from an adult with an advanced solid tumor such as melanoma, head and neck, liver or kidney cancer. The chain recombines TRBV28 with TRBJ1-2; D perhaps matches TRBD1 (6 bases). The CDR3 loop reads CASSYRENGYTF. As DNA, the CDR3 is TGTGCCAGCAGTTACAGGGAGAATGGCTACACCTTC.